These 19 T cell receptor beta chains were sequenced from one sample in a study of shared clonotypes between healthy human individuals. Assay: immunoSEQ multiplex PCR; the TCRdb copy retains only in-frame clones and omits some. Of about 580,000 clones in the sample, roughly 98% are singletons; the top ten hold more than 0.3%. Terminally differentiated effector memory CD45RA+ cells were excluded by CCR7 positive selection of CD45RO-negative cells. The sequencing input was naive CD8+ T cells sorted from blood. Receptors were obtained from a man aged 30 to 39 in good health.

This clone was recorded once. V and J are TRBV18 and TRBJ2-7; D is unclear. The germline V and J ends were trimmed by 2 bases and 1 base, with 6 bases remaining between them. CDR3 length equals 13 residues. Germline assignment: CDR1 KGHSH and CDR2 LQKENI. The CDR3 reads CASSPDHSYEQYF. DNA of the CDR3: TGTGCCAGCTCACCAGACCATTCCTACGAGCAGTACTTC.

The J gene is TRBJ2-1, the V gene TRBV27, with 7 positions matching TRBD2. Germline lookup yields CDR1 MNHEY and CDR2 SMNVEV (reference sequence). The J segment lost 8 bases and the V segment lost 4 bases, leaving 14 bases of the junction unmatched. The CDR3 runs 16 residues. CDR3 nucleotide sequence: TGTGCCAGCAGTTATCTAGGGAGGGCTTCAGGCTATGAGCAGTTCTTC. Its translation is CASSYLGRASGYEQFF.

In its sample, this clone was seen once. The CDR3 bases are TGTGCCAGCAGCGTAGAAGGGATAGCCCCCACAGATACGCAGTATTTT. Translation gives CASSVEGIAPTDTQYF. The chain links TRBV9 to TRBJ2-3; no firm D call. The CDR3 is 16 amino acids. The V end was cut by 0 bases, the J end by 2 bases, with 13 bases between. Germline V gene lookup returns CDR1 SGDLS and CDR2 YYNGEE.

The CDR3 sequence: CASSLALGVNEQYF. In DNA form, the CDR3 reads TGTGCCAGCAGCTTAGCGCTGGGAGTTAACGAGCAGTACTTC. This chain connects TRBV7-9 to TRBJ2-7; maybe TRBD2 (5 bases). CDR1 SEHNR and CDR2 FQNEAQ come from the germline V gene (reference sequence). This CDR3 has 14 amino acids. V lost 0 bases and J lost 5, with 11 bases in between.

The CDR3 DNA reads as TGTGCCAGCAGTTCGGGGGGGGGCATGGTGCAGTTCTTC. Translation gives CASSSGGGMVQFF. The chain has TRBV25-1 and TRBJ2-1; 8 positions match TRBD2. The CDR3 consists of 13 residues. CDR1 is MGHDK, CDR2 SYGVNS, per germline. The trim removed 5 bases at V and 12 bases at J, leaving 9 bases unmatched.

Comments on this clone: No conserved phenylalanine or tryptophan ends this CDR3, so it is likely a read error. The V call is TRBV7-8, the J call TRBJ1-1; 7 bases fit TRBD1. CDR3 size: 16 residues. Unmatched junction bases numbered 14, after V lost 7 bases and J lost 3 bases. Per germline, CDR1 SGHVS and CDR2 FQNEAQ. The CDR3 DNA follows: TGTGCCAGCATCCCCCGGCCCCTCAGGGGGTACACTGAAGCTTTCCTT. This gives the protein CASIPRPLRGYTEAFL.

This chain links TRBV27 with TRBJ2-7; D remains ambiguous. The CDR3 consists of 14 residues. Germline loops: CDR1 MNHEY, CDR2 SMNVEV (reference sequence). V was clipped by 4 bases and J by 3 bases, with 13 bases between them. The CDR3 here is CASSSGFGGYEQYF. CDR3 nucleotides: TGTGCCAGCAGTTCCGGGTTTGGTGGCTACGAGCAGTACTTC.

The chain employs TRBV2 and TRBJ2-7; perhaps D is TRBD1 or TRBD2 (5 bases each). The V end lost 4 bases, the J end lost 4 bases, and 14 bases lay between the germline ends. The CDR3 extends over 14 amino acids. Germline-derived CDR1 and CDR2 are SNHLY and FYNNEI. CDR3: CASSGGEAAYEQYF. CDR3 bases: TGTGCCAGCAGTGGAGGGGAAGCCGCTTACGAGCAGTACTTC.

The chain couples TRBV28 to TRBJ2-7; 10 bases are shared with TRBD2. Germline V lookup: CDR1 MDHEN, CDR2 SYDVKM. J was trimmed by 4 bases and V by 5 bases; bases with no gene match: 5. This CDR3 region has 14 residues. Here the CDR3 reads CASSLLSGRYEQYF. CDR3 coding DNA: TGTGCCAGCAGTCTTCTTAGCGGGAGGTACGAGCAGTACTTC.

This clone occurred once. The rearrangement joins TRBV7-2 to TRBJ2-7, with 8 bases matching TRBD2. Trimming cost V 5 bases and J 5 bases; bases outside gene matches: 11. The length of the CDR3 is 15 residues. CDR1 SGHTA and CDR2 FQGNSA come from the germline V gene. CDR3 DNA: TGTGCCAGCAGCCGGATTAGCGGGATTGGAGACGAGCAGTACTTC. Protein product: CASSRISGIGDEQYF.

The chain combines TRBV9 with TRBJ1-1; TRBD1 aligns across 11 bases. The CDR3 sequence is 15 residues long. Trimming removed 0 bases from V and 4 bases from J; junction bases left unmatched: 2. Germline V gene data show CDR1 as SGDLS and CDR2 as YYNGEE. This chain's CDR3 is CASSVEGQGVTEAFF. CDR3 nucleotide sequence: TGTGCCAGCAGCGTAGAGGGACAGGGGGTCACTGAAGCTTTCTTT. Supplemented by reference TRBV9 and TRBJ1-1, the full variable domain reads DSGVTQTPKHLITATGQRVTLRCSPRSGDLSVYWYQQSLDQGLQFLIQYYNGEERAKGNILERFSAQQFPDLHSELNLSSLELGDSALYFCASSVEGQGVTEAFFGQGTRLTVV.

The rearrangement links TRBV27 to TRBJ2-4, with D perhaps matching TRBD2 (6 bases). Germline CDR1 reads MNHEY; CDR2 reads SMNVEV (reference sequence). The CDR3 runs to 16 residues. V was shortened by 7 bases and J by 6 bases, with 22 bases between the two germline ends. This CDR3 is CASTARGDFRANIQYF. The CDR3 DNA reads as TGTGCCAGCACCGCGAGAGGGGACTTTAGGGCAAACATTCAGTACTTC.

V and J are TRBV9 and TRBJ2-3; D is perhaps TRBD1 or TRBD2 (5 bases each). With 3 bases removed from V and 2 bases from J, the gap between germline ends came to 10 bases. The germline V gene encodes CDR1 SGDLS and CDR2 YYNGEE. This CDR3 has 14 residues. CDR3: CASSGDDSTDTQYF. The CDR3 nucleotides are TGTGCCAGCAGCGGGGACGACTCCACAGATACGCAGTATTTT.

The V call is TRBV7-2, the J call TRBJ2-3; possibly TRBD2 for D (5 bases). Germline lookup yields CDR1 SGHTA and CDR2 FQGNSA. Between the trimmed V and J ends, which lost 1 base and 5 bases, there was a span of 19 bases. The length of the CDR3 is 17 residues. The CDR3 DNA sequence: TGTGCCAGCAGCTTAGTCGTGACATCAGCCGGGGAAGATACGCAGTATTTT. Amino acids: CASSLVVTSAGEDTQYF. Supplemented by reference TRBV7-2 and TRBJ2-3, the full variable domain reads GAGVSQSPSNKVTEKGKDVELRCDPISGHTALYWYRQSLGQGLEFLIYFQGNSAPDKSGLPSDRFSAERTGGSVSTLTIQRTQQEDSAVYLCASSLVVTSAGEDTQYFGPGTRLTVL.

The V and J genes are TRBV11-3 and TRBJ1-4, with D perhaps matching TRBD1 (5 bases). Germline V lookup: CDR1 SGHNT, CDR2 YENEEA. The CDR3 has 15 residues. The V end lost 5 bases, the J end lost 5 bases, and 15 bases lay between the germline ends. CDR3 region: CASSTLTVRNEKLFF. CDR3 nucleotide sequence: TGTGCCAGCAGCACACTGACAGTACGAAATGAAAAACTGTTTTTT. The full variable domain, its missing parts supplied by reference TRBV11-3 and TRBJ1-4, is EAGVVQSPRYKIIEKKQPVAFWCNPISGHNTLYWYLQNLGQGPELLIRYENEEAVDDSQLPKDRFSAERLKGVDSTLKIQPAELGDSAVYLCASSTLTVRNEKLFFGSGTQLSVL.

The chain is built from TRBV18 and TRBJ2-7, with D possibly being TRBD1 (6 bases). The length of the CDR3 is 14 residues. Trimming pared 5 bases from V and 0 bases from J, leaving 11 bases between. CDR1 KGHSH and CDR2 LQKENI come from the germline V gene. CDR3 nucleotide sequence: TGTGCCAGCTCAGACAGGCCACCCTCCTACGAGCAGTACTTC. Amino acid sequence: CASSDRPPSYEQYF. Supplemented by reference TRBV18 and TRBJ2-7, the full variable domain reads NAGVMQNPRHLVRRRGQEARLRCSPMKGHSHVYWYRQLPEEGLKFMVYLQKENIIDESGMPKERFSAEFPKEGPSILRIQQVVRGDSAAYFCASSDRPPSYEQYFGPGTRLTVT.

V is TRBV27 and J is TRBJ1-5; TRBD1 matches 8 bases. The CDR3 spans 14 residues. Per germline, CDR1 MNHEY and CDR2 SMNVEV (reference sequence). J was trimmed by 6 bases and V by 3 bases; bases with no gene match: 4. Here the CDR3 reads CASSFGQGGQPQHF. CDR3 in DNA: TGTGCCAGCAGTTTTGGACAGGGTGGTCAGCCCCAGCATTTT.

The gene calls are TRBV6-1 and TRBJ2-7; D call uncertain. Germline V lookup: CDR1 MNHNS, CDR2 SASEGT. Trimming removed 1 base at V and 1 base at J, with 8 bases between. The CDR3 has 14 amino acids. This CDR3 is CASSEGSFSYEQYF. The CDR3 nucleotides read TGTGCCAGCAGTGAAGGCAGCTTTTCCTACGAGCAGTACTTC.

The rearrangement joins TRBV10-3 to TRBJ2-1; D may be TRBD1 (5 bases). Germline V gene sequence: CDR1 ENHRY, CDR2 SYGVKD. Trimming took 0 bases from V and 5 from J, leaving 17 bases between them. CDR3 length equals 17 residues. This CDR3 reads CAISESTPGKRNNEQFF. In nucleotides, the CDR3 is TGTGCCATCAGTGAGTCGACCCCAGGGAAGAGGAACAATGAGCAGTTCTTC.